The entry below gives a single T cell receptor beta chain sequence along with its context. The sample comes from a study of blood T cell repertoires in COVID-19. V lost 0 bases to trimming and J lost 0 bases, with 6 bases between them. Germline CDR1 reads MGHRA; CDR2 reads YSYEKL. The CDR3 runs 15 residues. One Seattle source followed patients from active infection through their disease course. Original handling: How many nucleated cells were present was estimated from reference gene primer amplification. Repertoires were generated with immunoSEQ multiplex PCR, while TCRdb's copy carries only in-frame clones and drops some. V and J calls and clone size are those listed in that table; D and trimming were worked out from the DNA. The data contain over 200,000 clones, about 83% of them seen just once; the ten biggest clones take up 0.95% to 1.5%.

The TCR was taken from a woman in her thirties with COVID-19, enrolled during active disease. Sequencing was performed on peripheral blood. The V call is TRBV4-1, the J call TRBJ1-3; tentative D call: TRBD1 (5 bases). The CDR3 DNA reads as TGCGCCAGCAGCCAAGAGGGGGGCTCTGGAAACACCATATATTTT. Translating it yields CASSQEGGSGNTIYF.